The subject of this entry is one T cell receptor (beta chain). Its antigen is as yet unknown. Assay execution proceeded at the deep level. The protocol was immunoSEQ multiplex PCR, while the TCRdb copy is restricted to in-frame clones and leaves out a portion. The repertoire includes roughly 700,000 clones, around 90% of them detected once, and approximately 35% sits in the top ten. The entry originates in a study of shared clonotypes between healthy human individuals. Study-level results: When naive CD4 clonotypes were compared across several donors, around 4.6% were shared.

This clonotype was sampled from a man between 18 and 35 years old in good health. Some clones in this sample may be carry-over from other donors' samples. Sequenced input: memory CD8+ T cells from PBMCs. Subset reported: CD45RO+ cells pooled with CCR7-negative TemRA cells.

The DNA of the CDR3 is TGTGCTAGTGGTTTCGGCACCGGGGAGCTGTTTTTT. Translating gives CASGFGTGELFF. V gene TRBV12-5 combines with J gene TRBJ2-2; D is uncertain. Germline V CDR1 and CDR2: LGHNT, FRNRAP. There are 12 residues in the CDR3. Trimming took off 3 bases at V and 4 bases at J, with 3 bases between the two ends.